This T cell receptor (beta chain) was observed in a study of T cell repertoires in cytomegalovirus infection (dated by TCRdb to 2018 to 2020). Context from the whole study: Recently identified HLA-C-restricted CMV epitopes, whose presentation resists viral immunomodulation, were targeted by peptide stimulations together with well-studied HLA-B-restricted epitopes. Donor HLA type was relevant to the analysis, as public TCR beta signatures indicated carriage of CMV infection together with the matching HLA type.

The treatment or condition tag for this specimen amounts to: in vitro stimulation with specific CMV peptide epitopes to enrich CMV-specific T cells. The run used an Illumina HiSeq 1500. Starting from the raw public reads, TCRdb applied fastp trimming at Q25, assembled clones with MiXCR and retained in-frame beta chains. Duplicate CDR3 protein sequences are folded into a single record with the most common DNA and genes. Present in this sample are around 78,000 distinct CDR3 sequences, more than 20% of which were seen just once. Jointly, the top ten make up 50% of the sample. V is pruned by 8 bases and J by 2 bases, leaving 8 bases of the junction without a gene match. From a lookup of the germline V gene, CDR1 and CDR2 are MDHEN and SYDVKM. The CDR3 starts with the cysteine, ends with the phenylalanine, and has 15 residues. This entry keeps only the CDR3 DNA: 45 bases, framed from base 1. In this sample, this clonotype turned up many times. Its recognized antigen is unknown. The input lacks base qualities; no much larger clone sits a single base away.

Results and caveats for the whole study, not just this receptor: In both this cohort and an independent roughly 360-donor cohort, the cumulative frequency of public TCR beta family members distinguished carriers of CMV infection plus the relevant HLA type. In the ex vivo response, HLA-C-restricted CMV-specific TCR beta clonotypes were dominant, and in two of eight donors the single most frequent clonotype came from this HLA-C-restricted group.

This sequence was found in a human donor in good health (CMV status not recorded). Some clones in this sample may be carry-over from other donors' samples. The rearrangement combines TRBV28 with TRBJ2-3; 9 junctional bases match TRBD2. Sequenced here: CD8+ T cells from cultured PBMCs, sampled from culture after CMV antigen stimulation. The bases read TGTGCCAGCGGGAAAAGCGGGGGGTCCACAGATACGCAGTATTTT. This translates into CASGKSGGSTDTQYF.